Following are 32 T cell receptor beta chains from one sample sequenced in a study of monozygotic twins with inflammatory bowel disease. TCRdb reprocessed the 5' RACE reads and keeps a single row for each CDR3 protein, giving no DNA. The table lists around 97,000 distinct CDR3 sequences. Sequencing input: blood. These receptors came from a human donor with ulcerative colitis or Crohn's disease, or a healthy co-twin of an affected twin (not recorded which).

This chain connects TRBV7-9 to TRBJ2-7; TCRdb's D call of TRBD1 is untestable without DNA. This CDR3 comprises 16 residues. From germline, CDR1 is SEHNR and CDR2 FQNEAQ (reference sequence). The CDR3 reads CASSLDGATGGYEQYF. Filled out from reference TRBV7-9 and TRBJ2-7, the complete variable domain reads DTGVSQNPRHKITKRGQNVTFRCDPISEHNRLYWYRQTLGQGPEFLTYFQNEAQLEKSRLLSDRFSAERPKGSFSTLEIQRTEQGDSAMYLCASSLDGATGGYEQYFGPGTRLTVT.

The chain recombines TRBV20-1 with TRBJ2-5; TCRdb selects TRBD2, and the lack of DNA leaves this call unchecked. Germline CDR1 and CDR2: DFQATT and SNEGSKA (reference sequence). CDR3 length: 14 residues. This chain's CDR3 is CSATLAGGEETQYF.

This CDR3 is CASSSLSPQEETQYF. The chain recombines TRBV5-1 with TRBJ2-5; TCRdb outputs TRBD1, but without DNA this stays unchecked. The CDR3 contains 15 residues. Germline CDR1 SGHRS, CDR2 YFSETQ.

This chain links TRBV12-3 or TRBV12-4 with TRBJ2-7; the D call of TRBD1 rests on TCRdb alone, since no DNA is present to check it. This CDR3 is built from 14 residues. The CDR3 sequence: CASRPSLSSYEQYF.

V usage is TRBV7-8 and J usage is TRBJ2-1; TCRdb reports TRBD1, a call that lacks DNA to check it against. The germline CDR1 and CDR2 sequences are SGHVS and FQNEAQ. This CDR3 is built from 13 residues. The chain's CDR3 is CASSLNRDNEQFF.

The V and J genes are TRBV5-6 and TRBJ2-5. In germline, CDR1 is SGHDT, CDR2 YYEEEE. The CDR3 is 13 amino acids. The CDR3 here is CASSLGQEETQYF.

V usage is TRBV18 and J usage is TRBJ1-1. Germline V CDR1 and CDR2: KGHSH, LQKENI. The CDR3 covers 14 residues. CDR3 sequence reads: CASSPTGGDTEAFF.

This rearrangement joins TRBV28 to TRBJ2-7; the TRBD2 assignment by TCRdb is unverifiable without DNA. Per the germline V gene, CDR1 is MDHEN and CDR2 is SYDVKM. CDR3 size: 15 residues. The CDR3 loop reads CASRVAGTTSYEQYF. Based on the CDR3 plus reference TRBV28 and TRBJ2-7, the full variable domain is DVKVTQSSRYLVKRTGEKVFLECVQDMDHENMFWYRQDPGLGLRLIYFSYDVKMKEKGDIPEGYSVSREKKERFSLILESASTNQTSMYLCASRVAGTTSYEQYFGPGTRLTVT.

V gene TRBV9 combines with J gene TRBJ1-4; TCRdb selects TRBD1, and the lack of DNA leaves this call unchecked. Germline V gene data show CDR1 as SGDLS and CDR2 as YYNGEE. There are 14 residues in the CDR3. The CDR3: CASSPPAGGEKLFF.

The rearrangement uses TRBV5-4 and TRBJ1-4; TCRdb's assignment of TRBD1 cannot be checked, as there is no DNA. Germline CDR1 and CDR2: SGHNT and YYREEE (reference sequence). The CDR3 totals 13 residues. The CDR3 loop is CASSPGQGEKLFF.

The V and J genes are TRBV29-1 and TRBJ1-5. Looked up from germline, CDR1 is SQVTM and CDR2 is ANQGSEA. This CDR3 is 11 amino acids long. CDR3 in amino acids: CSVQIGPSQHF.

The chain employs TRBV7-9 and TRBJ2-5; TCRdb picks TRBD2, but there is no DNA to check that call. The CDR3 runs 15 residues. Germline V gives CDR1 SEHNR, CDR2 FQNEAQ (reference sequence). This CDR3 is CASSLDGGRWETQYF.

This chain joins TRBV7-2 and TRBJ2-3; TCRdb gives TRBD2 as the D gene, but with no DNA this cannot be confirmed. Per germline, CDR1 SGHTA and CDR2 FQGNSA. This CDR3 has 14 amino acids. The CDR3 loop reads CASGEPSGGDAQYF.

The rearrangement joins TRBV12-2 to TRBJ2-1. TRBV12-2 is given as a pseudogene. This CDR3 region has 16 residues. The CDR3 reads CASRLTVQRSVHEQFF.

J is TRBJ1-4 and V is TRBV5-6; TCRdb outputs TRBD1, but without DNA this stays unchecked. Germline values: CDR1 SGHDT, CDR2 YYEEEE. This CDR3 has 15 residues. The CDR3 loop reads CASSLGLGPNEKLFF.

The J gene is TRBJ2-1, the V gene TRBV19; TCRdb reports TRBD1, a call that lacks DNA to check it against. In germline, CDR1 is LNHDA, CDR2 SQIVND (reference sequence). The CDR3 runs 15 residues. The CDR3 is CASTSPGGFTNEQFF.

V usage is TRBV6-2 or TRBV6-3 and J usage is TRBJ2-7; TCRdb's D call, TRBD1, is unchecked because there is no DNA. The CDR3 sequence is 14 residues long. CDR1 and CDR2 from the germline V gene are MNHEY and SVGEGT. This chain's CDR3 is CASKGTAGPYEQYF.

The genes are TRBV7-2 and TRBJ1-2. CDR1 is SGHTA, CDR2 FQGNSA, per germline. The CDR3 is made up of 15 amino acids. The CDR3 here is CASSLSGGTNYGYTF.

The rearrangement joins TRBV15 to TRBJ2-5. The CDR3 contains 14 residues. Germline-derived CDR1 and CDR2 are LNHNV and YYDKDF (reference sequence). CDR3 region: CATSRDIDKETQYF.

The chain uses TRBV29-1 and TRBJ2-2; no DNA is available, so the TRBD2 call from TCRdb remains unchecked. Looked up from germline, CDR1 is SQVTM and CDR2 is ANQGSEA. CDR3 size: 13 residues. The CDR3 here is CSVEASLGRELFF.

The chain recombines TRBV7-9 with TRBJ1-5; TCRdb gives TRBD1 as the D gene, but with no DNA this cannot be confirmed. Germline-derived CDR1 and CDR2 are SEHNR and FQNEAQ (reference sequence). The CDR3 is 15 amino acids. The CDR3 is CASSNRDRGLQPQHF.

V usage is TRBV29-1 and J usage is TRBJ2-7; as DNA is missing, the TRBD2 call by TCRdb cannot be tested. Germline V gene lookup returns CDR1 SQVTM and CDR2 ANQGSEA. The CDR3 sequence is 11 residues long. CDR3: CSAGTGYEQYF.

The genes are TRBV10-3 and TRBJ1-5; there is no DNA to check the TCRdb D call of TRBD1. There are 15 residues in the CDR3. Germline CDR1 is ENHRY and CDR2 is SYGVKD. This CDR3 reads CAISESGGGSQPQHF.

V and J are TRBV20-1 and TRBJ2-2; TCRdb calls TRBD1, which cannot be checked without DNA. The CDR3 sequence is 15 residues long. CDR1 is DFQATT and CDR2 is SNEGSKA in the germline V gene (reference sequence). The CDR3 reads CSASLQVANTGELFF.

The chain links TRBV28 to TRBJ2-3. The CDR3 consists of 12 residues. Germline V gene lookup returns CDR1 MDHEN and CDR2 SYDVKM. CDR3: CASHRSTDTQYF.

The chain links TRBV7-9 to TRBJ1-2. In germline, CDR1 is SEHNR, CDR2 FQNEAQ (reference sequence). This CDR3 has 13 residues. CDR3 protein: CASSLPAIYGYTF.

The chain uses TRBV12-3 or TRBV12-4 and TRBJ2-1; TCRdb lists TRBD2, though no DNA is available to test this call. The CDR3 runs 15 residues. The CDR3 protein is CASSPRLAGNNEQFF.

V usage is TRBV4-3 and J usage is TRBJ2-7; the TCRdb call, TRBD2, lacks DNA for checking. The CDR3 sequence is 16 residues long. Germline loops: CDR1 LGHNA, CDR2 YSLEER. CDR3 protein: CASSRVSGGSSYEQYF.

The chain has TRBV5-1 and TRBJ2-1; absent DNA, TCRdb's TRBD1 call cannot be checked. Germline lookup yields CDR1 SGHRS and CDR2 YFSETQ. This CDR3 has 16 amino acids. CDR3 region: CASSLDRDRFYNEQFF.

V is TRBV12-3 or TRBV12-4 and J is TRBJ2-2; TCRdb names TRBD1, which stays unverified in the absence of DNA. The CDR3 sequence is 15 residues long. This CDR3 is CASSLTGINTGELFF.

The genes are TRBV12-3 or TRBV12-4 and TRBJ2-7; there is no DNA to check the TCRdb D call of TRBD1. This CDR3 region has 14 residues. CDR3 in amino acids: CASRAAGTGYEQYF.

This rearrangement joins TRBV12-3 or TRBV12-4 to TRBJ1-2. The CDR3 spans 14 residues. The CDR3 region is CASSFKAEGYGYTF.